Described below is a single T cell receptor (beta chain) sequence and its context. It lacks a known antigen. No base-level quality is on record; no much larger clone is a single base apart. The time point tag for this specimen amounts to: baseline before first vaccination. The vaccinee samples were drawn from two UK trials, COV001 and COV002, one of which was a single-blind randomized controlled phase 2/3 trial testing AZD1222 (ChAdOx1 nCoV-19) in healthy adults. Trial participant PBMC samples were collected at day 0 and day 28 after the second dose for TCRbeta chain sequencing. These data are taken from a study of T cell responses to AZD1222 COVID-19 vaccine (dated by TCRdb to about 2021). Some background on the complete study: AZD1222 recipients whose second dose came at about 4 weeks and those whose second dose came at about 12 weeks were combined into one group, since spike-specific TCR depth and breadth did not differ between the two schedules. TCR sequencing covered 230 to 250 trial participants: some 210 given two doses of AZD1222 and about 26 given two doses of MenACWY control vaccine. Enrollment into the trials was organized by age into subgroups of 18-55, 56-69 and 70-plus years, and those subgroups contained roughly 150, 30 and 60 TCR-sequenced participants, respectively. The study at large found these results: Reportedly, almost half of the unique spike-specific TCRs recognized epitopes lying outside the regions that are mutated in the B.1.351 and B.1.1.7 variants. The whole spike protein was spanned by vaccine-associated CD4 TCRs, and dominant responses were seen in regions 160-218 and 743-854. Participants were mostly white British and included more females than males, and it was suggested by the authors that clonal diversity may have been underestimated. No day 14 peak-response samples were available, so repertoires were characterized only after the peak T cell response. A significant rise in spike-specific TCR breadth and depth was observed after two AZD1222 doses relative to day 0 and relative to MenACWY recipients. In the small 56-69-year group, the increase in depth fell short of significance, most likely because of low power. Conclusions about previously exposed vaccinees are limited, since just 5 to 7 AZD1222 recipients were seropositive for SARS-CoV-2 at baseline.

V was cut back by 7 bases and J by 7 bases, leaving a gap of 16 bases between them. The CDR3, cysteine through phenylalanine, is 13 amino acids long. Only the CDR3 DNA stays, 39 bases, in frame from base 1. The germline V gene gives CDR1 as WSHSY and CDR2 as SAAADI. The CDR3 regions of human TCRbeta chains were analyzed by immunosequencing. Concerning the study's data processing: TCRs in the repertoires were matched against a reference library of SARS-CoV-2-specific TCRs that had been generated with the MIRA antigen-specificity platform. Breadth was defined as the fraction of unique TCRs that were SARS-CoV-2-associated, and depth was defined as the fraction of total T cells that were SARS-CoV-2-associated. Using the MIRA data, every spike-specific TCR was mapped to the spike region that the TCR reacted to and assigned to either a CD4 or a CD8 class. Log10-transformed breadth and depth values were compared by one-way ANOVA with Sidak's multiple comparisons tests. TCRdb holds this immuneACCESS table with in-frame rearrangements only. Some clones are missing; in checked studies, unresolved V genes explain under half, and the rest has no known cause. The V and J calls and clone size are taken from that table; D and trimming were inferred from the DNA. In this sample the table shows 150,000 or so clones, approximately 94% of which occur a single time. The ten largest clonotypes hold over 8% of the sample.

The receptor comes from an adult in good health. The specimen was peripheral blood, collected on day 0 of AZD1222 vaccination. The sequence is built from TRBV10-2 and TRBJ1-1, with TRBD1 perhaps the D gene, on 5 matching bases. The CDR3 loop reads CASILGVDNEAFF. The DNA is TGCGCCAGCATTTTAGGGGTAGATAATGAAGCTTTCTTT.